This TCR beta chain was observed in a study of blood T cell repertoires in COVID-19. This clone was observed a few times. CDR3 length: 18 amino acids. The trim removed 8 bases at V and 2 bases at J, leaving 19 bases unmatched. Germline CDR1 and CDR2: MNHEY and SMNVEV (reference sequence). Here immunoSEQ multiplex PCR was the method, and the copy in TCRdb shows in-frame clones only, minus some. The sample consists of nearly 250,000 clones, more than 70% of them appearing once. The chain couples TRBV27 to TRBJ2-3, with 7 bases identical to TRBD1. This TCR was sampled from a woman in her forties or fifties who had recovered from COVID-19. The sample taken for sequencing was PBMCs or T cells enriched from blood (not recorded which). CDR3 in DNA: TGTGCCAGCCGAAAAGAAACTGACAGGGAATGGCTCACAGATACGCAGTATTTT. The encoded protein is CASRKETDREWLTDTQYF.